The 3 T cell receptor beta chains below were found in one sample sequenced in a study of STAT5B mutations in CD4+ large granular lymphocyte leukemia. Profiling relied on immunoSEQ multiplex PCR, and the TCRdb table lists in-frame clones only, not all of them. Here the sample spans tens of thousands of clones, 71% being singletons. Sample: CD4+ T cells from blood buffy coats. The receptors originated from a human donor in good health.

The chain combines TRBV27 with TRBJ2-1; 7 nucleotides agree with TRBD2. This CDR3 contains 16 residues. V lost 1 base to trimming and J lost 4 bases; unmatched junction nucleotides: 7. CDR1 is MNHEY and CDR2 is SMNVEV in the germline V gene (reference sequence). The CDR3 sequence is CASSLYFASGYNEQFF. The CDR3 region has the DNA TGTGCCAGCAGTTTATATTTCGCTAGCGGTTACAATGAGCAGTTCTTC.

V is TRBV6-4 and J is TRBJ2-1; 8 positions match TRBD2. The V and J ends lost 5 bases and 10 bases, in that order; junction bases with no gene match: 7. The CDR3 runs to 13 residues. Germline V gene lookup returns CDR1 MRHNA and CDR2 SNTAGT. The DNA for the CDR3 is TGTGCCAGCAGTATAGCGGGGATGGGAGAGCAGTTCTTC. As protein: CASSIAGMGEQFF.

The chain joins TRBV10-3 to TRBJ1-1; D ambiguous. This CDR3 is 14 amino acids long. Trimming shortened V by 2 bases and J by 6 bases, and 13 bases separated the two germline ends. The germline V gene has CDR1 ENHRY and CDR2 SYGVKD. In DNA form, the CDR3 reads TGTGCCATCAGTGAGCGTACCGGGATGTCTGAAGCTTTCTTT. Translated, it gives CAISERTGMSEAFF.